This TCR beta chain was sequenced in a study of T cell responses to AZD1222 COVID-19 vaccine. Findings of the study overall: Baseline seropositivity occurred in only six AZD1222 recipients. The CD4 TCRs associated with vaccination extended across spike and predominated at 160-218 and 743-854. When two AZD1222 doses had been given, Spike-specific TCR breadth and depth rose.

This CDR3 spans 13 amino acids. V gave up 6 bases and J gave up 3 bases, with 11 bases separating them. As regards this clone: What it recognizes is unknown.

Repertoires were generated with immunoSEQ multiplex PCR, while TCRdb's copy carries only in-frame clones and drops some. The repertoire holds approximately 120,000 clones, over 75% seen once, with about 4% in the top ten. This clonotype was obtained from an adult who received the AZD1222 COVID-19 vaccine. The sequencing used peripheral blood, collected 28 days after the second AZD1222 dose. This chain uses TRBV12-3 or TRBV12-4 with TRBJ1-2; tentatively, D is TRBD1 (6 bases). Here the CDR3 DNA reads TGTGCCAGCAGGGGGGACACCTACTATGGCTACACCTTC. Amino acid sequence: CASRGDTYYGYTF.